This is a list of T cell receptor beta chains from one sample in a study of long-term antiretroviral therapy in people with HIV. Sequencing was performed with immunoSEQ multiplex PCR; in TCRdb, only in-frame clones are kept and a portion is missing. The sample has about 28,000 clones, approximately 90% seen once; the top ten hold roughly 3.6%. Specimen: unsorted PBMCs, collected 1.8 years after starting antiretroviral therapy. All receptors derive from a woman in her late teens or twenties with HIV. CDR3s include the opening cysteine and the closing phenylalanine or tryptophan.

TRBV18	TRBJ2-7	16	CASSPMGQGGPYEQYF
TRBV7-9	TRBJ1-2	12	CASSLQGTGYTF
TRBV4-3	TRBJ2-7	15	CASSQVSGVSYEQYF
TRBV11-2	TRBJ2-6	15	CASSLGRAGANVLTF
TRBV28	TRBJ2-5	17	CASSLSPGTGNQETQYF
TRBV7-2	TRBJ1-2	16	CASSLVGTEVNYGYTF
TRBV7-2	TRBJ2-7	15	CASSSGLGGGREQYF
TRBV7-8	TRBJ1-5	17	CASSLGVGERSLRAQHF
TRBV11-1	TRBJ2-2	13	CASSLPAKRELFF
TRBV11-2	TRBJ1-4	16	CASSLATGGVNEKLFF
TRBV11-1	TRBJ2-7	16	CASSPFSRGSSYEQYF
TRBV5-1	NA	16	CASSSGRSGQGSEQYF
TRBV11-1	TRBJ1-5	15	CASSLVGGENQPQHF
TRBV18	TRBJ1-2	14	CASSPLSENYGYTF
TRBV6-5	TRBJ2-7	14	CASSYSSQYFEQYF
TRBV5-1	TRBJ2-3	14	CASNDGNPTDTQYF
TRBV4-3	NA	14	CASSQDGTLYEQYF
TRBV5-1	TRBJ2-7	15	CASSSEPDARGEQYF
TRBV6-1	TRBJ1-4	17	CASSVSDRGQSNEKLFF
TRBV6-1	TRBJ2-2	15	CASSEPGTGEWELFF
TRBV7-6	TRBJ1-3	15	CASSQSGTLGNTIYF
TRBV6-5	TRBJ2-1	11	CASSAGNEQFF
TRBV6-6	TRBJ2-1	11	CASSPTGEQFF
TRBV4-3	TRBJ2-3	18	CASSQLGVGGEARGTQYF
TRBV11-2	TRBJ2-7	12	CASSQRLYEQYF
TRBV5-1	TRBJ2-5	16	CASSWRAGGPQETQYF
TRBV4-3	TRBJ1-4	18	CASSQDPGSLATNEKLFF
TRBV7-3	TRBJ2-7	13	CASSQVGDYEQYF
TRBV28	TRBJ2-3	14	CASSLERDTDTQYF
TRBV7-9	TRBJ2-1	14	CASSSPPSVNEQFF
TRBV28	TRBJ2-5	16	CASSLLAGGDPETQYF
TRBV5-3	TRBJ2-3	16	CARSLPQRALTETQYF
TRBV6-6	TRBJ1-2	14	CASSYSTDLYGYTF
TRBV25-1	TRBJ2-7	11	CASSAVYEQYF
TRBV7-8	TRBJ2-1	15	CASSLQGLAGKGPFF
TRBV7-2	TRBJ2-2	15	CASSPAGLNTGELFF
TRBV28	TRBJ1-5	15	CASRKPDRLNQPQHF
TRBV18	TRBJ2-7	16	CASSPVTSGSSYEQYF
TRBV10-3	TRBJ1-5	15	CAISDLDRDYQPQHF
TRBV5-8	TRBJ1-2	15	CASSLEGTRMRGYTF
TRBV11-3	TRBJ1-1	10	CASTRVCAFF
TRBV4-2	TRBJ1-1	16	CASSQGTGQVYTEAFF
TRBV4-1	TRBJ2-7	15	CASSQVPTASYEQYF
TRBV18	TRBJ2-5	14	CASSASGRQETQYF
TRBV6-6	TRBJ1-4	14	CASSYGQSNEKLFF
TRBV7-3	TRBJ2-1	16	CASSAEGAGGDNEQFF
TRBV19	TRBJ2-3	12	CASSISTDTQYF
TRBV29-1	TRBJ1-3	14	CSVGQGAGGNTIYF
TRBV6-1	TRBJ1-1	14	CASSERGGNTEAFF
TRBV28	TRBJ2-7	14	CASSTGWLSYEQYF
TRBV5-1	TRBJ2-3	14	CASSPPGGEDTQYF
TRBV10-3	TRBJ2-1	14	CAISGGGRVNEQFF
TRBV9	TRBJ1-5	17	CASSVEATYEGNQPQHF
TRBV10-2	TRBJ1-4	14	CASSIDRVNEKLFF
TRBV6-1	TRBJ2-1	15	CASSEAMGEWGEQFF
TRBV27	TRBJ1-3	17	CASSLSGGRPPGNTIYF